Listed below are T cell receptor beta chains from one sample, sequenced in a study of OX40 agonist ivuxolimab in advanced cancers. Repertoires were generated with immunoSEQ multiplex PCR, while TCRdb's copy carries only in-frame clones and drops some. The sample contains some 70,000 clones, 80% of which appear only once. This specimen consisted of CD4+ or CD8+ T cells sorted from blood, obtained in a trial of the OX40 agonist ivuxolimab. The receptors originated from an adult with an advanced solid tumor such as melanoma, head and neck, liver or kidney cancer. Both conserved end residues are part of each CDR3. D genes are given only for firm matches. The size entry is marked missing in some rows and otherwise reads once, few, many or a size class.

>-|-|TRBV5-6
CASSLWTLNYYEQYF
>-|-|TRBV7-3
CASSLTVTDSYNEQFF
>few|TRBD2|TRBV2
CASTRLASSTDTQYF
>-|-|TRBV2
CASSPRNYSPLHF
>few|-|TRBV30
CALQGPSPPLHF
>-|TRBD1|TRBV6-1
CASSGQDNSPLHF
>-|-|TRBV4-3
CASSQDPGAFGAQYF
>few|-|TRBV6-1
CASSLETSNYGYTF
>-|TRBD2|TRBV11-2
CASSPLSGGADTQYF
>-|TRBD1|TRBV10-3
CAIRDYRGDTEAFF